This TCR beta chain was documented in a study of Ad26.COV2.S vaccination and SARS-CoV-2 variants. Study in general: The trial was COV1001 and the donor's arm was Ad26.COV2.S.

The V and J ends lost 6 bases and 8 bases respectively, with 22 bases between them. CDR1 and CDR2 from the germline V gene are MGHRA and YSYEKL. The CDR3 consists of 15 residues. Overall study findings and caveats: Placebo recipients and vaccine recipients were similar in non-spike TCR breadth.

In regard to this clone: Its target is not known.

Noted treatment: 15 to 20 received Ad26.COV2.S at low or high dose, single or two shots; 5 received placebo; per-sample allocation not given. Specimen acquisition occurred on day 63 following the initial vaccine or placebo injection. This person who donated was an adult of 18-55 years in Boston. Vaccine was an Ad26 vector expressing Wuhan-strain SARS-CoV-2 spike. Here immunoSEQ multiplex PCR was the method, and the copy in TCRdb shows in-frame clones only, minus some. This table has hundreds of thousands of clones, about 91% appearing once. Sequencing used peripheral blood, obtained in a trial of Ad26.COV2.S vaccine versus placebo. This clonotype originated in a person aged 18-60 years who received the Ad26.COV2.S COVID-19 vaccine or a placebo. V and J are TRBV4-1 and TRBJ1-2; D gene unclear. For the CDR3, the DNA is TGCGCCAGCAGGAATAGGGAAACGGGGATAGGCGGCTACACCTTC. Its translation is CASRNRETGIGGYTF.